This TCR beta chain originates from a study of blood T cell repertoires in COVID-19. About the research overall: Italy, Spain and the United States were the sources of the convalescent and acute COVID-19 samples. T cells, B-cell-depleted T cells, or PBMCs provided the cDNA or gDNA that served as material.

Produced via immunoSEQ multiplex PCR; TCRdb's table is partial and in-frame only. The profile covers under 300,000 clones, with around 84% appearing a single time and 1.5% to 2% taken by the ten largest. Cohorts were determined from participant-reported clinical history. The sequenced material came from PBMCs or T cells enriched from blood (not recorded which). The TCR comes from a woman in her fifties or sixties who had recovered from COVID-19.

The CDR3 loop reads CSVFAGGTVYTEAFF. CDR3 nucleotide sequence: TGCAGCGTATTCGCGGGAGGGACCGTGTACACTGAAGCTTTCTTT. V and J are TRBV29-1 and TRBJ1-1, with TRBD1 as a possible D gene (5 bases). Germline V gives CDR1 SQVTM, CDR2 ANQGSEA. V was cut by 6 bases and J by 3 bases, with 20 bases left in between. This CDR3 region has 15 residues.